The clone carrying this TCR beta chain was observed a handful of times. No antigen is known for it. V lost 4 bases and J 2 bases, leaving 12 bases between the germline ends. The germline CDR1 and CDR2 sequences are SGHNT and YYREEE (reference sequence). The CDR3 is 14 amino acids. TCRdb redid the calling of the reads with MiXCR, one entry per CDR3 protein. The data show fewer than 550,000 distinct CDR3 sequences, with approximately 16% seen just once and about 24% held by the top ten. This sample is part of a study of T cell repertoires in cytomegalovirus infection. Overall study context: Shared public TCR beta signatures pointed to both CMV infection and a matching HLA type. Study-wide points: There were HLA-C-restricted CMV-specific TCR beta clonotypes dominating the ex vivo response. Identification of carriers of CMV plus the relevant HLA was performed using cumulative public TCR beta family frequency.

The chain is built from TRBV5-4 and TRBJ2-5, with a tentative D call TRBD1 (6 bases). The sequenced material came from CD8+ T cells from PBMCs. The source of this sequence is a human donor in good health (CMV status not recorded). Some clones in this sample may be carry-over from other donors' samples. The CDR3 nucleotides read TGTGCCAGCAGCAGGACAGAGACACAAGAGACCCAGTACTTC. As protein: CASSRTETQETQYF.